One and the same sample provided the 29 T cell receptor beta chains below, sequenced in a study of early T cells in non-severe SARS-CoV-2 infection. Each CDR3 protein gets one entry after TCRdb re-called the 5' RACE reads with MiXCR. The sample gives more than 90,000 distinct CDR3 sequences, approximately 10% of which show up once; roughly 4.9% is in the top ten. Specimen: whole blood. The receptors stem from an adult who was a healthcare worker with PCR-confirmed SARS-CoV-2 infection or an uninfected control (not recorded which).

The chain employs TRBV7-9 and TRBJ1-1, with D tentatively TRBD1 (5 bases). Germline V CDR1 and CDR2: SEHNR, FQNEAQ (reference sequence). The CDR3 loop spans 15 amino acids. V was shortened by 2 bases and J by 5 bases, with 15 bases between the two germline ends. In DNA form, the CDR3 reads TGTGCCAGCAGCTTAAGGGGACTATTAAGGACTGAAGCTTTCTTT. This sequence encodes CASSLRGLLRTEAFF.

This clonotype was counted at least ten times. The chain combines TRBV7-9 with TRBJ1-6; 10 bases match TRBD1. The CDR3 covers 15 residues. Germline CDR1 and CDR2: SEHNR and FQNEAQ (reference sequence). The trim removed 5 bases at V and 8 bases at J, leaving 6 bases unmatched. In DNA form, the CDR3 reads TGTGCCAGCAGCCCTACGACAGGGGGCGATTCACCCCTCCACTTT. Translation: CASSPTTGGDSPLHF.

This rearrangement joins TRBV29-1 to TRBJ1-1, with no clear D. The CDR3 is made up of 18 amino acids. Germline CDR1 is SQVTM and CDR2 is ANQGSEA. The V end was cut by 0 bases, the J end by 0 bases, with 20 bases between. CDR3 sequence reads: CSVEDRRIAVPLNTEAFF. CDR3 nucleotides: TGCAGCGTTGAAGATCGCCGCATCGCCGTCCCTTTGAACACTGAAGCTTTCTTT. Variable domain in full (rest from reference TRBV29-1 and TRBJ1-1): SAVISQKPSRDICQRGTSLTIQCQVDSQVTMMFWYRQQPGQSLTLIATANQGSEATYESGFVIDKFPISRPNLTFSTLTVSNMSPEDSSIYLCSVEDRRIAVPLNTEAFFGQGTRLTVV.

This clonotype was seen at least ten times. The gene calls are TRBV3-1 and TRBJ2-1; 7 nucleotides align to TRBD1. This CDR3 comprises 17 residues. Germline values: CDR1 LGHDT, CDR2 YNNKEL (reference sequence). The trim removed 1 base at V and 2 bases at J, leaving 8 bases unmatched. This CDR3 is CASSQAIGRGTYNEQFF. The DNA for the CDR3 is TGTGCCAGCAGCCAAGCCATTGGCAGGGGGACCTACAATGAGCAGTTCTTC.

This clonotype was picked up many times. The V and J genes are TRBV20-1 and TRBJ1-4; TRBD1 aligns across 9 bases. Germline-derived CDR1 and CDR2 are DFQATT and SNEGSKA (reference sequence). The CDR3 is made up of 13 amino acids. CDR3 in DNA: TGCGCCCTCCCCGGGACAGGGTATGAAAAACTGTTTTTT. Translating gives CALPGTGYEKLFF.

V gene TRBV20-1 combines with J gene TRBJ2-7; 8 positions match TRBD2. The CDR3 is made up of 14 amino acids. The V gene end was trimmed by 6 bases and the J gene end by 1 base; junction bases not matched to a gene: 8. From germline, CDR1 is DFQATT and CDR2 SNEGSKA (reference sequence). CDR3 coding DNA: TGCAGTGCGATCAGCGGGGGATCTTCCTACGAGCAGTACTTC. This gives the protein CSAISGGSSYEQYF.

This clonotype was observed many times. The chain uses TRBV30 and TRBJ2-7, with D maybe TRBD1 (5 bases). Germline V gene lookup returns CDR1 GTSNPN and CDR2 SVGIG (reference sequence). Trimming shortened V by 4 bases and J by 0 bases, and 10 bases separated the two germline ends. The CDR3 consists of 13 residues. The CDR3 region is CAWKNRSSYEQYF. In nucleotides, the CDR3 is TGTGCCTGGAAAAACAGGAGCTCCTACGAGCAGTACTTC.

In this sample, this clonotype turned up a few times. The chain carries TRBV4-1 and TRBJ2-7; D is ambiguous. V lost 0 bases and J lost 2, with 14 bases in between. The CDR3 has 16 amino acids. Germline values: CDR1 MGHRA, CDR2 YSYEKL. CDR3: CASSQEFPQGPYEQYF. The CDR3 DNA sequence: TGCGCCAGCAGCCAAGAATTCCCCCAAGGACCCTACGAGCAGTACTTC.

A few counts support this clonotype. This sequence joins TRBV7-9 and TRBJ2-6, with D uncertain. Trimming left V 5 bases short and J 0 bases short, with 14 bases between. The germline gives CDR1 SEHNR, CDR2 FQNEAQ (reference sequence). The CDR3 covers 17 residues. This CDR3 is CASSQKGHSSGANVLTF. CDR3 in DNA: TGTGCCAGCAGCCAAAAGGGTCATTCCTCTGGGGCCAACGTCCTGACTTTC.

The table lists this clonotype with a few counts. The rearrangement joins TRBV29-1 to TRBJ2-5, with D hard to call. The CDR3 length is 12 residues. V gave up 5 bases and J gave up 5 bases, with 12 bases separating them. The germline gives CDR1 SQVTM, CDR2 ANQGSEA. The CDR3 sequence is CSVRTMGETQYF. The CDR3 DNA follows: TGCAGCGTTAGGACGATGGGGGAGACCCAGTACTTC.

This clonotype was seen more than once but under ten times. The chain is built from TRBV10-3 and TRBJ2-3; D uncertain. Trimming cost V 4 bases and J 1 base, with 3 bases left between them. Germline lookup yields CDR1 ENHRY and CDR2 SYGVKD. The CDR3 extends over 12 amino acids. The CDR3, as DNA: TGTGCCATCAGTGTCGGCACAGATACGCAGTATTTT. It codes for CAISVGTDTQYF.

This clonotype was seen more than once but under ten times. This sequence joins TRBV7-9 and TRBJ2-7, with 8 bases identical to TRBD1. The length of the CDR3 is 15 residues. The V gene end was trimmed by 0 bases and the J gene end by 4 bases; junction bases not matched to a gene: 5. The V gene's germline CDR1 is SEHNR and CDR2 FQNEAQ (reference sequence). CDR3 DNA: TGTGCCAGCAGCTTAGCGGGACAGGCGTTTTACGAGCAGTACTTC. This codes for CASSLAGQAFYEQYF.

This clonotype was counted many times. The chain links TRBV5-1 to TRBJ2-4; D unresolved. Germline V gene data show CDR1 as SGHRS and CDR2 as YFSETQ. This CDR3 region has 17 residues. With 0 bases removed from V and 0 bases from J, the gap between germline ends came to 13 bases. For the CDR3, the DNA is TGCGCCAGCAGCTTGGGAGAGGTTACCCTAGCCAAAAACATTCAGTACTTC. Amino acid sequence: CASSLGEVTLAKNIQYF.

This sequence joins TRBV27 and TRBJ2-5, with 8 bases aligning to TRBD2. With 2 bases clipped from V and 0 bases from J, the junction kept 11 bases outside the gene matches. The germline gives CDR1 MNHEY, CDR2 SMNVEV (reference sequence). CDR3 length equals 18 residues. The CDR3 spells CASSLEPRAGAHQETQYF. The CDR3 nucleotides read TGTGCCAGCAGTTTAGAACCCCGAGCGGGGGCCCACCAAGAGACCCAGTACTTC.

This clonotype was found a few times. The chain links TRBV20-1 to TRBJ1-2; 8 nucleotides agree with TRBD1. CDR1 is DFQATT, CDR2 SNEGSKA, per germline (reference sequence). This CDR3 is built from 13 residues. J lost 4 bases, V lost 3 bases, and 4 bases had no gene match. CDR3 in amino acids: CSASEQGVYGYTF. CDR3 nucleotide sequence: TGCAGTGCTAGTGAACAGGGGGTCTATGGCTACACCTTC.

This clonotype was counted at least ten times. V gene TRBV29-1 combines with J gene TRBJ1-2; no definite D call. The germline V and J ends were trimmed by 5 bases and 6 bases, with 10 bases remaining between them. The CDR3 covers 11 residues. Germline-derived CDR1 and CDR2 are SQVTM and ANQGSEA. The CDR3 coding sequence is TGCAGCGTTTCAAGGGAGAATGGCTACACCTTC. This gives the protein CSVSRENGYTF.

The chain links TRBV6-6 to TRBJ2-3; 11 nucleotides line up with TRBD2. The CDR3 is 17 amino acids. V gave up 0 bases and J gave up 2 bases; unmatched junction bases: 4. The germline CDR1 and CDR2 sequences are MNHNY and SVGAGI (reference sequence). CDR3 in DNA: TGTGCCAGCAGTTACTCGGGTAGCGGGGGGGCCACAGATACGCAGTATTTT. Translating gives CASSYSGSGGATDTQYF.

This clonotype occurred a few times. The chain employs TRBV12-5 and TRBJ2-2, with D unresolved. V gave up 4 bases and J gave up 4 bases, with 1 base separating them. Germline V CDR1 and CDR2: LGHNT, FRNRAP. This CDR3 region has 11 residues. The CDR3, as DNA: TGTGCTAGTGGTTCCACCGGGGAGCTGTTTTTT. Protein product: CASGSTGELFF.

The V and J genes are TRBV4-2 and TRBJ2-1; 10 bases map to TRBD2. The germline CDR1 and CDR2 sequences are LGHNA and YNFKEQ. This CDR3 spans 17 amino acids. With 1 base clipped from V and 4 bases from J, the junction kept 7 bases outside the gene matches. The CDR3 DNA sequence: TGTGCCAGCAGCCAAGGAGCGGGAGGGCCGTATTACAATGAGCAGTTCTTC. Encoded protein: CASSQGAGGPYYNEQFF.

The rearrangement joins TRBV7-2 to TRBJ1-1; D uncertain. Germline CDR1 SGHTA, CDR2 FQGNSA. CDR3 length: 15 residues. Deletions cut 7 bases from V and 3 bases from J, with 18 bases between. The CDR3 spells CASISAGGRDTEAFF. The CDR3 nucleotides read TGTGCCAGCATTTCCGCGGGAGGGAGGGACACTGAAGCTTTCTTT.

This clonotype occurred many times. This sequence joins TRBV7-9 and TRBJ2-1; weak D call: TRBD2 (5 bases). The CDR3 has 15 residues. The V end lost 2 bases, the J end lost 5 bases, and 13 bases lay between the germline ends. Germline assignment: CDR1 SEHNR and CDR2 FQNEAQ (reference sequence). As DNA, the CDR3 is TGTGCCAGCAGCTTAATAGGGAGTGTGGACAATGAGCAGTTCTTC. This translates into CASSLIGSVDNEQFF.

This clonotype was found a few times. J is TRBJ1-3 and V is TRBV4-2, with a possible D match to TRBD1 (6 bases). Trimming shortened V by 4 bases and J by 2 bases, and 18 bases separated the two germline ends. The germline CDR1 and CDR2 sequences are LGHNA and YNFKEQ. The CDR3 is made up of 17 amino acids. The CDR3 bases are TGTGCCAGCAGCCTCGCCTACAGGGAACAGACTGGAAACACCATATATTTT. Translation: CASSLAYREQTGNTIYF.

The J gene is TRBJ2-1, the V gene TRBV20-1, with 8 bases matching TRBD2. The CDR3 spans 17 residues. Germline CDR1 is DFQATT and CDR2 is SNEGSKA (reference sequence). Trimming removed 3 bases from V and 0 bases from J; junction bases left unmatched: 10. The DNA of the CDR3 is TGCAGTGCTAGTGGATTGCCGGGAGGGACCTCCTACAATGAGCAGTTCTTC. It codes for CSASGLPGGTSYNEQFF.

This clonotype was seen ten or more times. V usage is TRBV2 and J usage is TRBJ2-2; D is uncertain. CDR1 SNHLY and CDR2 FYNNEI come from the germline V gene. This CDR3 spans 14 amino acids. V lost 8 bases and J lost 2, with 12 bases in between. The CDR3 region has the DNA TGTGCCAGCGACCCACGACCAAACACCGGGGAGCTGTTTTTT. It encodes CASDPRPNTGELFF.

This clonotype was observed a handful of times. The rearrangement uses TRBV10-2 and TRBJ2-2; D remains unclear. V was trimmed by 8 bases and J by 6 bases, leaving 7 bases between them. CDR1 and CDR2 (germline): WSHSY, SAAADI. The CDR3 sequence is 11 residues long. CDR3 protein: CASQSPGELFF. The DNA for the CDR3 is TGCGCCAGCCAGAGCCCCGGGGAGCTGTTTTTT.

This clonotype was counted between two and nine times. The rearrangement joins TRBV6-6 to TRBJ2-7; maybe TRBD1 (6 bases). The CDR3 consists of 15 residues. V was clipped by 2 bases and J by 0 bases, with 11 bases between them. The germline V gene has CDR1 MNHNY and CDR2 SVGAGI (reference sequence). CDR3 coding DNA: TGTGCCAGCAGTTACCAACAGGGTCTCTCCTACGAGCAGTACTTC. It codes for CASSYQQGLSYEQYF.

This clonotype was recorded many times. V is TRBV9 and J is TRBJ1-1, with a possible D match to TRBD1 (6 bases). Germline-derived CDR1 and CDR2 are SGDLS and YYNGEE. Trimming left V 0 bases short and J 5 bases short, with 11 bases between. The CDR3 extends over 14 amino acids. CDR3 sequence: CASSVGGALTEAFF. CDR3 sequence (DNA): TGTGCCAGCAGCGTAGGGGGGGCTCTAACTGAAGCTTTCTTT.

In this sample, this clonotype turned up many times. This sequence joins TRBV7-2 and TRBJ1-5; D perhaps matches TRBD1 (5 bases). This CDR3 contains 15 residues. V lost 5 bases to trimming and J lost 3 bases, with 14 bases between them. Germline V lookup: CDR1 SGHTA, CDR2 FQGNSA. The CDR3 is CASSGGTGHNQPQHF. The CDR3 nucleotides are TGTGCCAGCAGCGGCGGTACAGGTCACAATCAGCCCCAGCATTTT.

This clonotype showed up just a few times. J is TRBJ2-1 and V is TRBV4-2, with TRBD2 matching 7 bases. This CDR3 contains 15 residues. From germline, CDR1 is LGHNA and CDR2 YNFKEQ. The V and J ends lost 2 bases and 5 bases, in that order; junction bases with no gene match: 6. As DNA, the CDR3 is TGTGCCAGCAGCCAAAGACCCGGGACTAACAATGAGCAGTTCTTC. Translating it yields CASSQRPGTNNEQFF.